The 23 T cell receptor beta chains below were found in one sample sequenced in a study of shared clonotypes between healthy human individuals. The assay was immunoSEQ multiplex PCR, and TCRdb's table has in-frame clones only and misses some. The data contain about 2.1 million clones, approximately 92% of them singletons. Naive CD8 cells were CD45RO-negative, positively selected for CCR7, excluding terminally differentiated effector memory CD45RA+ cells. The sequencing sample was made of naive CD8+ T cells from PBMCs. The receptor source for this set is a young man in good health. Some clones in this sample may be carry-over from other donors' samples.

The CDR3 sequence is CASSGPETDLYEQYF. Here the CDR3 DNA reads TGTGCCAGCAGCGGGCCCGAAACTGATCTCTACGAGCAGTACTTC. The rearrangement uses TRBV5-4 and TRBJ2-7; no clear D gene. Germline values: CDR1 SGHNT, CDR2 YYREEE (reference sequence). V was pared by 4 bases and J by 3 bases, with 17 bases between. The CDR3 covers 15 residues.

CDR3 coding DNA: TGCGCCAGCAGCCGACTTACTAGCGTAAAAGGCAATGAGCAGTTCTTC. Its protein is CASSRLTSVKGNEQFF. The rearrangement links TRBV4-3 to TRBJ2-1, with 7 bases aligning to TRBD2. Germline lookup yields CDR1 LGHNA and CDR2 YSLEER. V was clipped by 4 bases and J by 6 bases; unmatched bases: 12. The CDR3 extends over 16 amino acids.

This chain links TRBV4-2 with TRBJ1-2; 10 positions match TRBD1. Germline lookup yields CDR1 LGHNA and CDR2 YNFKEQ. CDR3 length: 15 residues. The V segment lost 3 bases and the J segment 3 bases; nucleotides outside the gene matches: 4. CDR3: CASSQVGQGDYGYTF. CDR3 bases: TGTGCCAGCAGCCAGGTTGGACAGGGGGACTATGGCTACACCTTC.

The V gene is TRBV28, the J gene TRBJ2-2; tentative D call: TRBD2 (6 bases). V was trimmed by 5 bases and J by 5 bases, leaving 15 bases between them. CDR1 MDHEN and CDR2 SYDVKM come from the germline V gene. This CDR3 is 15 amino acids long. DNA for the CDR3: TGTGCCAGCAGTCCCCGGGGAGGCGGGACCGGGGAGCTGTTTTTT. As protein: CASSPRGGGTGELFF.

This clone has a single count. CDR3 sequence: CASSGFSGQGQYNEQFF. The CDR3 DNA sequence: TGTGCCAGCAGCGGATTTTCTGGACAGGGTCAGTACAATGAGCAGTTCTTC. V gene TRBV9 combines with J gene TRBJ2-1, with TRBD1 matching 8 bases. The trim removed 3 bases at V and 4 bases at J, leaving 12 bases unmatched. The CDR3 consists of 17 residues. Germline V gene data show CDR1 as SGDLS and CDR2 as YYNGEE.

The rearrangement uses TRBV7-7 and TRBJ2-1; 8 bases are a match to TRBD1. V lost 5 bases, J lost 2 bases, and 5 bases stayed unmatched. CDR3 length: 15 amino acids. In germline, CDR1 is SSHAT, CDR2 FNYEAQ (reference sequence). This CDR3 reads CASSPGTGAYNEQFF. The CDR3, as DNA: TGTGCCAGCAGCCCCGGGACAGGAGCCTACAATGAGCAGTTCTTC.

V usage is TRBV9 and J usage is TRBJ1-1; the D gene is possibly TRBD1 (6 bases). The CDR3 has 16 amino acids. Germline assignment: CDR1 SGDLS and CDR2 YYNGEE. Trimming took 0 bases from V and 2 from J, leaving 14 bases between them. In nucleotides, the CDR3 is TGTGCCAGCAGCGTAGCCCGGGAGGGGGGCAACACTGAAGCTTTCTTT. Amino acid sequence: CASSVAREGGNTEAFF.

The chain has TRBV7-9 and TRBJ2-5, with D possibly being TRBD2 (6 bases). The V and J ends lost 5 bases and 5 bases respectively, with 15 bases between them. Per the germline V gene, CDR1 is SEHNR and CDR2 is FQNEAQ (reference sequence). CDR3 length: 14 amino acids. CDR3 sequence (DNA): TGTGCCAGCAGCGTACCGCAGGAGGGTGAGACCCAGTACTTC. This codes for CASSVPQEGETQYF.

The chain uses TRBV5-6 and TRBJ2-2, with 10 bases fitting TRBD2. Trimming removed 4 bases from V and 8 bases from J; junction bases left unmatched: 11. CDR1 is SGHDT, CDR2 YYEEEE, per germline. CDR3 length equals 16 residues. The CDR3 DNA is TGTGCCAGCAGCACCGGACTAGCGGCCTTCAGAGGGGAGCTGTTTTTT. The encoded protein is CASSTGLAAFRGELFF.

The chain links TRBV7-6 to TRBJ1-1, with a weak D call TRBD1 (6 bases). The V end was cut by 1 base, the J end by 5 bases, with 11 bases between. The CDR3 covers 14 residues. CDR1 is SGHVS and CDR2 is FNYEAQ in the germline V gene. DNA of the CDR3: TGTGCCAGCAGCTTAGGGACAGCGTTTACTGAAGCTTTCTTT. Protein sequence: CASSLGTAFTEAFF. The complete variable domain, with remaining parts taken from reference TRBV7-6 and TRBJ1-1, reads GAGVSQSPRYKVTKRGQDVALRCDPISGHVSLYWYRQALGQGPEFLTYFNYEAQQDKSGLPNDRFSAERPEGSISTLTIQRTEQRDSAMYRCASSLGTAFTEAFFGQGTRLTVV.

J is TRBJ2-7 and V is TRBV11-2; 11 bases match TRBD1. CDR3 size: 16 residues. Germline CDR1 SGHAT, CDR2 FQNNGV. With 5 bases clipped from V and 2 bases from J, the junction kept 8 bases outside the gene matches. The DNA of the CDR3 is TGTGCCAGCAGCCTATCCGTGGGACAGGGGGCCTACGAGCAGTACTTC. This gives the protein CASSLSVGQGAYEQYF.

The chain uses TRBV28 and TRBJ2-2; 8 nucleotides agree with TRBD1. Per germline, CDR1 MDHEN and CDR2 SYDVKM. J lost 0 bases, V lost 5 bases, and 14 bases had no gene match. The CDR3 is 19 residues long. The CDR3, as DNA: TGTGCCAGCAGTACACTCCTTCAATGGGGACAGGCGAACACCGGGGAGCTGTTTTTT. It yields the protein CASSTLLQWGQANTGELFF. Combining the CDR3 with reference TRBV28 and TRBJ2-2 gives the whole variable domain DVKVTQSSRYLVKRTGEKVFLECVQDMDHENMFWYRQDPGLGLRLIYFSYDVKMKEKGDIPEGYSVSREKKERFSLILESASTNQTSMYLCASSTLLQWGQANTGELFFGEGSRLTVL.

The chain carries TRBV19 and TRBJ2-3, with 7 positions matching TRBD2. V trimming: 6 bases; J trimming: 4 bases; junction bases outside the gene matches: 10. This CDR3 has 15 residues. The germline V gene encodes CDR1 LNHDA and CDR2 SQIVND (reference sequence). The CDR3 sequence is CASSTRGSGSDTQYF. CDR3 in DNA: TGTGCCAGTAGCACACGAGGTAGCGGGTCAGATACGCAGTATTTT.

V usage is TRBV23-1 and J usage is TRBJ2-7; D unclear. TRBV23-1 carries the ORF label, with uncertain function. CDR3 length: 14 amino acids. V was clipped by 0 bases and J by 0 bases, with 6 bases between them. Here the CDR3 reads CASSQSGDSYEQYF. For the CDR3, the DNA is TGCGCCAGCAGTCAATCCGGAGACTCCTACGAGCAGTACTTC.

CDR3 sequence: CASRIDSGGEQYF. Here the CDR3 DNA reads TGTGCCAGCAGGATAGACTCCGGTGGCGAGCAGTACTTC. This chain joins TRBV6-1 and TRBJ2-7, with D unclear. This CDR3 contains 13 residues. V lost 6 bases, J lost 6 bases, and 15 bases lay in between. Germline CDR1 is MNHNS and CDR2 is SASEGT.

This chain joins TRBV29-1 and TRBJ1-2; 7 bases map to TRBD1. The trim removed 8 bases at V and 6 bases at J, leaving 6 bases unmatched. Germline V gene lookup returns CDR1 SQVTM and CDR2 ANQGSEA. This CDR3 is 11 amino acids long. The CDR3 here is CSPTGRDGYTF. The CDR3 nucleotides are TGCAGCCCGACAGGGCGGGATGGCTACACCTTC. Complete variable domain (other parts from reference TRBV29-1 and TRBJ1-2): SAVISQKPSRDICQRGTSLTIQCQVDSQVTMMFWYRQQPGQSLTLIATANQGSEATYESGFVIDKFPISRPNLTFSTLTVSNMSPEDSSIYLCSPTGRDGYTFGSGTRLTVV.

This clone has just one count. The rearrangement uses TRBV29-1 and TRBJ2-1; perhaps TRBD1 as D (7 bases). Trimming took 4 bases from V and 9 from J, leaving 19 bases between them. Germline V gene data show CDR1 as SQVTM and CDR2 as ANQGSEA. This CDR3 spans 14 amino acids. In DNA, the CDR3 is TGCAGCGTTGTGGTGCGGGAAAGGGACAGTGAGCAGTTCTTC. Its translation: CSVVVRERDSEQFF.

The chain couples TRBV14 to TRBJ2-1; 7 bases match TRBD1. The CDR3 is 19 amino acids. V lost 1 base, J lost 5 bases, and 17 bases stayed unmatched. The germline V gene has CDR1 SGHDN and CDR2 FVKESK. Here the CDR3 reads CASSQVSWGTASYDNEQFF. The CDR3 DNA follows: TGTGCCAGCAGCCAAGTTAGTTGGGGGACAGCCTCTTATGACAATGAGCAGTTCTTC.

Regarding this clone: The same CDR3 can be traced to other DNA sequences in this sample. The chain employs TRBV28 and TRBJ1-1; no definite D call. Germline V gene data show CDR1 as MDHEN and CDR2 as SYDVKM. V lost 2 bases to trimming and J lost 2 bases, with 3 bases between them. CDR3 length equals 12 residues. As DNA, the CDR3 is TGTGCCAGCAGTTTAGGTAACACTGAAGCTTTCTTT. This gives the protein CASSLGNTEAFF.

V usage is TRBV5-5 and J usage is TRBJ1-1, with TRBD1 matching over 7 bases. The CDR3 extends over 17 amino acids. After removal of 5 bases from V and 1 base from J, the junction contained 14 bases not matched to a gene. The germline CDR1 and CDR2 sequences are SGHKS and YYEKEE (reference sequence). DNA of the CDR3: TGTGCCAGCAGGTACAATCTAAACAGGGGACAGAACACTGAAGCTTTCTTT. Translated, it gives CASRYNLNRGQNTEAFF.

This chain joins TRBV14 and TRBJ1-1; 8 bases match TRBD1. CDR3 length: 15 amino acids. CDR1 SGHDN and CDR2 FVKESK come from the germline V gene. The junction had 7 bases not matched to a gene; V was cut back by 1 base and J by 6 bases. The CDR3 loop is CASSQVQGARSEAFF. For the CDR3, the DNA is TGTGCCAGCAGCCAAGTGCAGGGGGCAAGATCTGAAGCTTTCTTT.

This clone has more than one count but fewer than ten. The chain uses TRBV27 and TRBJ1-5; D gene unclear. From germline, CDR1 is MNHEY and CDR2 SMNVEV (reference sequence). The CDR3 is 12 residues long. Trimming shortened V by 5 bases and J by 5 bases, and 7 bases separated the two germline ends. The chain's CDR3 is CASSGFDQPQHF. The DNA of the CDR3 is TGTGCCAGCAGTGGGTTTGATCAGCCCCAGCATTTT.

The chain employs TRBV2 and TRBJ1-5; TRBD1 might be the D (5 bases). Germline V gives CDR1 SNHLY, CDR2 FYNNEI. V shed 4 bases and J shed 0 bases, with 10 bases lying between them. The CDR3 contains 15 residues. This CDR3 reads CASSVRGYSNQPQHF. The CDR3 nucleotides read TGTGCCAGCAGTGTGAGGGGTTATAGCAATCAGCCCCAGCATTTT.